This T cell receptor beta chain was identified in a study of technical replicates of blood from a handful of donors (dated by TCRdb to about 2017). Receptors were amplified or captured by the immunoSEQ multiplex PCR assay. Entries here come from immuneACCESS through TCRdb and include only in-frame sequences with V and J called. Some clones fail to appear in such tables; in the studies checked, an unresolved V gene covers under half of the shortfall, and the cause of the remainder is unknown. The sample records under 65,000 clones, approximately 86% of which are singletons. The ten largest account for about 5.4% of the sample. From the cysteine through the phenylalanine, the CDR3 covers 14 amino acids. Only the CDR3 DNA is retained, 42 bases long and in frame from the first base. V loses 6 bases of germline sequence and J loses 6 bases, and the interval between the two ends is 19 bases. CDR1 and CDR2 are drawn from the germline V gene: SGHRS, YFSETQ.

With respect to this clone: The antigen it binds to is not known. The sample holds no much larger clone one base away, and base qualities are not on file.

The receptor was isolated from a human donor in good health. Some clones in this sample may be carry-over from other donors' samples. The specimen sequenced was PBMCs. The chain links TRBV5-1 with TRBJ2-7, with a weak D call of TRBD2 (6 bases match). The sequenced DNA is TGCGCCAGCACCCTCGCAGGAGGGTTAAGCGAGCAGTACTTC. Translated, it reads CASTLAGGLSEQYF.